Shown below are 2 T cell receptor beta chains from a single sample sequenced in a study of T cells in Graves' hyperthyroidism and ophthalmopathy. TCR beta CDR3 regions were amplified from RNA. HTBI primers were the set used in a first-round RT-PCR of the TCR CDR3. Via MiXCR, TCRdb re-called the multiplex PCR reads, giving one row per CDR3 protein. Of hundreds of thousands of distinct CDR3 sequences in the sample, about 14% are singletons; the top ten hold roughly an eighth. Source material: blood. Receptors were obtained from a woman in her 50s with Graves' ophthalmopathy.

This clonotype has ten or more counts. This chain uses TRBV28 with TRBJ2-1, with 9 bases identical to TRBD1. The CDR3 spans 14 residues. The trim removed 5 bases at V and 7 bases at J, leaving 6 bases unmatched. The germline gives CDR1 MDHEN, CDR2 SYDVKM. The CDR3 here is CASSPGQGWNEQFF. As DNA, the CDR3 is TGTGCCAGCAGTCCCGGACAGGGGTGGAATGAGCAGTTCTTC.

There are many counts of this clonotype. This chain connects TRBV20-1 to TRBJ2-1; a weak D match, TRBD1 (6 bases). V lost 7 bases and J lost 7, with 17 bases in between. The V gene's germline CDR1 is DFQATT and CDR2 SNEGSKA (reference sequence). This CDR3 is built from 13 residues. The CDR3 reads CSVKTRTENEQFF. The DNA of the CDR3 is TGCAGTGTTAAGACCCGGACAGAAAATGAGCAGTTCTTC.